This T cell receptor (beta chain) was captured by sequencing in a study of PD-L1 blockade in urothelial cancer. Germline CDR1 reads SGHVS; CDR2 reads FQNEAQ. Between the trimmed V and J ends, which lost 3 bases and 0 bases, there was a span of 9 bases. This CDR3 is 15 amino acids long. The repertoire was sequenced with immunoSEQ multiplex PCR; TCRdb's copy has only in-frame clones and lacks some. The sample has 56,000 or so clones, around 83% seen once. The input for sequencing was PBMCs, taken around atezolizumab (anti-PD-L1) treatment. This receptor was obtained from a man between 50 and 59 years old with urothelial cancer. This rearrangement joins TRBV7-8 to TRBJ1-3; D unresolved. CDR3 loop: CASSFYRSSGNTIYF. Written as DNA, the CDR3 is TGTGCCAGCAGCTTTTACCGTAGCTCTGGAAACACCATATATTTT.